One sample yielded the 10 T cell receptor beta chains listed below, sequenced in a study of blood T cells in healthy people across ages. A second roughly 7 to 12 cycle PCR used barcoded and J-beta primers. TCRdb re-analysed the 5' RACE reads in MiXCR, keeping a single row per CDR3 protein. The sample includes about 1.7 million distinct CDR3 sequences, about 28% of them seen just once. Specimen: blood. The origin of the receptors is a woman in her 30s in good health.

Note on this clonotype: This could be a read error, since a much larger clone is one nucleotide away. The DNA for the CDR3 is TGCAGCGGAATCCCACGGGGGCCCTTCAATGAGCAGTTCTTC. Translation: CSGIPRGPFNEQFF. V and J are TRBV29-1 and TRBJ2-1, with D perhaps assigned TRBD1 or TRBD2 (6 bases each). V was shortened by 7 bases and J by 6 bases, with 19 bases between the two germline ends. The CDR3 runs to 14 residues. Germline V gene data show CDR1 as SQVTM and CDR2 as ANQGSEA.

The chain couples TRBV7-9 to TRBJ2-5, with 7 positions matching TRBD1. The CDR3 runs 14 residues. V shed 0 bases, J shed 5 bases, and the junction held 3 bases outside the gene matches. Germline V gene data show CDR1 as SEHNR and CDR2 as FQNEAQ (reference sequence). The CDR3 region is CASSLAQGLETQYF. CDR3 coding DNA: TGTGCCAGCAGCTTAGCACAGGGGCTCGAGACCCAGTACTTC.

The chain carries TRBV10-2 and TRBJ2-7; perhaps TRBD2 as D (5 bases). V shed 8 bases and J shed 0 bases, with 14 bases lying between them. The germline V gene encodes CDR1 WSHSY and CDR2 SAAADI. This CDR3 region has 14 residues. CDR3 protein: CASEAGRSSYEQYF. The CDR3 DNA sequence: TGCGCCAGCGAGGCGGGCAGGAGCTCCTACGAGCAGTACTTC.

This clonotype has just a few counts. One base away lies a much larger clone, so this may be a sequencing read error. The chain couples TRBV6-5 to TRBJ2-4; D perhaps matches TRBD1 (6 bases). The assigned J gene may be wrong: the sequence end matches TRBJ2-7 better. The CDR3 has 13 residues. Per germline, CDR1 MNHEY and CDR2 SVGAGI. The CDR3 loop reads CASSRTAGREQYF. CDR3 nucleotides: TGTGCCAGCAGTCGGACAGCTGGGCGCGAGCAGTACTTC.

The V and J genes are TRBV7-2 and TRBJ1-1; possible D gene TRBD1, 5 bases. V was clipped by 1 base and J by 0 bases, with 9 bases between them. The V gene's germline CDR1 is SGHTA and CDR2 FQGNSA. CDR3 length: 15 amino acids. This chain's CDR3 is CASSLETEVNTEAFF. As DNA, the CDR3 is TGTGCCAGCAGCTTAGAGACAGAAGTGAACACTGAAGCTTTCTTT.

The sample holds many counts of this clonotype. In nucleotides, the CDR3 is TGCAGCGCGTCTCGGGGTTACACCTACGAGCAGTACTTC. Translating it yields CSASRGYTYEQYF. This rearrangement joins TRBV29-1 to TRBJ2-7; D might be TRBD2 (5 bases). Trimming pared 7 bases from V and 2 bases from J, leaving 15 bases between. The CDR3 runs 13 residues. The germline V gene has CDR1 SQVTM and CDR2 ANQGSEA.

The gene calls are TRBV27 and TRBJ2-1, with D perhaps matching TRBD2 (6 bases). Trimming took 6 bases from V and 0 from J, leaving 15 bases between them. Germline V gene data show CDR1 as MNHEY and CDR2 as SMNVEV (reference sequence). CDR3 length: 16 residues. The CDR3 loop reads CASRPSGLNSYNEQFF. Written as DNA, the CDR3 is TGTGCCAGCAGACCCTCTGGACTAAACTCCTACAATGAGCAGTTCTTC.

The chain is built from TRBV3-1 and TRBJ1-6; 7 bases are a match to TRBD1. CDR1 is LGHDT, CDR2 YNNKEL, per germline (reference sequence). The CDR3 is made up of 15 amino acids. Unmatched junction bases numbered 6, after V lost 5 bases and J lost 5 bases. As DNA, the CDR3 is TGTGCCAGCAGCTCCCGGGACAGCGATAATTCACCCCTCCACTTT. Its protein is CASSSRDSDNSPLHF.

This chain connects TRBV7-9 to TRBJ2-4, with 10 bases fitting TRBD2. The CDR3 is 15 residues long. Losses at the gene ends were 9 bases for V and 13 bases for J; bases not matched to a gene: 18. Germline V CDR1 and CDR2: SEHNR, FQNEAQ (reference sequence). The CDR3 sequence: CASIPPGTSDNEQYF. The DNA for the CDR3 is TGTGCCAGTATCCCTCCCGGGACTAGCGACAATGAGCAGTACTTC.

This clonotype was counted ten times or more. V and J are TRBV10-3 and TRBJ2-7, with 7 bases aligning to TRBD1. The germline CDR1 and CDR2 sequences are ENHRY and SYGVKD. The V segment lost 0 bases and the J segment 3 bases; nucleotides outside the gene matches: 2. The CDR3 extends over 14 amino acids. CDR3 nucleotide sequence: TGTGCCATCAGTGAGTCGGGACAGAACTACGAGCAGTACTTC. Its translation is CAISESGQNYEQYF.